The rows below give T cell receptor beta chains drawn from one sample of a study of immune cell composition in non-small cell lung cancer. Sequenced by immunoSEQ multiplex PCR; TCRdb stores in-frame clones only, minus some. The sample has approximately 6,700 clones, 67% seen once. Sequenced sample: non-adjacent lung tissue. These receptors all come from a human donor with non-small cell lung cancer. Both conserved end residues are part of each CDR3. D genes are given only for firm matches. Expanded clones are given a class, and other clones once, few, many or no size at all.

-	TRBJ2-7	TRBV6-1	-	TGTGCCAGCAGTGGGCAGACTCTATCCTACGAGCAGTACTTC	CASSGQTLSYEQYF
few	TRBJ2-3	TRBV11-2	TRBD1	TGTGCCAGCAGTTTGGGGACAGCATCTTATACGCAGTATTTT	CASSLGTASYTQYF
-	TRBJ1-2	TRBV2	-	TGTGCCAGCAGAGCCGACAGCCACGATGGCTACACCTTC	CASRADSHDGYTF
-	TRBJ1-4	TRBV27	-	TGTGCCAGCAGTCGCTCCGGGGTATTGAATGAAAAACTGTTTTTT	CASSRSGVLNEKLFF
few	TRBJ2-3	TRBV9	TRBD2	TGTGCCAGCAGCGAGGGACTAGCGGGGTACACTAGCACAGATACGCAGTATTTT	CASSEGLAGYTSTDTQYF
-	TRBJ1-1	TRBV7-2	TRBD1	TGTGCCAGCAGCTTATCACAGGGGGCTCTTGAAGCTTTCTTT	CASSLSQGALEAFF
-	TRBJ1-3	TRBV7-7	-	TGTGCTAGCAGAGCCGGGACTGGGAGTGGCACCATATATTTT	CASRAGTGSGTIYF
-	TRBJ2-5	TRBV15	-	TGTGCCACCAGCAGAGGGCCCCTGGAGGGGCGCGAGACCCAGTACTTC	CATSRGPLEGRETQYF
-	TRBJ1-2	TRBV5-6	TRBD1	TGTGCCAGCAGCTATGAGGGGGCTGGCTATGGCTACACCTTC	CASSYEGAGYGYTF
-	TRBJ1-2	TRBV30	-	TGTGCCTGGAGTCGGAGGACGTTCAAATATGGCTACACCTTC	CAWSRRTFKYGYTF
-	TRBJ2-7	TRBV27	-	TGTGCCAGCAGTGCAACAGGGTACGAGCAGTACTTC	CASSATGYEQYF
-	TRBJ1-6	TRBV6-1	TRBD1	TGTGCCAGCAGTGACCGACAGGGACAAAGTTCACCCCTCCACTTT	CASSDRQGQSSPLHF
-	TRBJ2-1	TRBV19	TRBD2	TGTGCCAGTAGAGTACCGGGACTAGTCCACGGTGAGCAGTTCTTC	CASRVPGLVHGEQFF
few	TRBJ1-4	TRBV4-3	-	TGCGCCAGCGGGGGGGGAGGGGAAATCGAAAAACTGTTTTTT	CASGGGGEIEKLFF
-	TRBJ2-1	TRBV9	TRBD2	TGTGCCAGCAGCCAAGAGGGTGCGGGGGGCTACAATGAGCAGTTCTTC	CASSQEGAGGYNEQFF
-	TRBJ1-3	TRBV5-1	-	TGCGCCAGCAGCTTGCTCCAGGGACTCTCTGGAAACACCATATATTTT	CASSLLQGLSGNTIYF
-	TRBJ2-7	TRBV11-2	-	TGTGCCAGCAGCGCCCAGACCTACGAGCAGTACTTC	CASSAQTYEQYF
-	TRBJ1-5	TRBV6-6	TRBD1	TGTGCCAGCAGGAAGGGACAGCCCAGCAATCAGCCCCAGCATTTT	CASRKGQPSNQPQHF
-	TRBJ2-5	TRBV5-6	TRBD1	TGTGCCAGCAGTCGTACAGGGGGGAGAGAGACCCAGTACTTC	CASSRTGGRETQYF
-	TRBJ1-5	TRBV6-1	-	TGTGCCAGCAGAGGAACAGGGTTACAGCCCCAGCATTTT	CASRGTGLQPQHF
-	TRBJ2-7	TRBV14	TRBD1	TGTGCCAGCAGCCTCGACAGGGGTACCAACGAGCAGTACTTC	CASSLDRGTNEQYF
-	TRBJ2-1	TRBV5-4	-	TGTGCCACCTCCCGGGGGAACTACAATGAGCAGTTCTTC	CATSRGNYNEQFF
-	TRBJ2-7	TRBV7-3	TRBD2	TGTGCCAGCAGCCAACAACTAGCGGGGTACTACGAGCAGTACTTC	CASSQQLAGYYEQYF
-	TRBJ2-7	TRBV7-9	-	TGTGCCAGCAGCCCCAACTACGAGCAGTACTTC	CASSPNYEQYF
-	TRBJ2-1	TRBV5-1	-	TGCGCCAGCAGCACGTACCTGGGCTATGAGCAGTTCTTC	CASSTYLGYEQFF
-	TRBJ2-2	TRBV7-3	TRBD1	TGTGCCAGCAGCCCAACAGGGGCGGGCACCGGGGAGCTGTTTTTT	CASSPTGAGTGELFF
-	TRBJ1-2	TRBV7-2	TRBD1	TGTGCCAGCAGCTCCTCGACAGGGGGGTATGGCTACACCTTC	CASSSSTGGYGYTF
-	TRBJ2-3	TRBV28	-	TGTGCCGGAAGGACAGAAAGCACAGATACGCAGTATTTT	CAGRTESTDTQYF
-	TRBJ2-2	TRBV2	-	TGTGCCAGCAGTGAGGTGAGATCGAACACCGGGGAGCTGTTTTTT	CASSEVRSNTGELFF
-	TRBJ2-7	TRBV5-4	-	TGTGCCAGCAGCGCTGCGGGACGGAATTCCTACGAGCAGTACTTC	CASSAAGRNSYEQYF
-	TRBJ2-1	TRBV28	TRBD1	TGTGCCAGCAGTTCGAACCGGGACAGCTACAATGAGCAGTTCTTC	CASSSNRDSYNEQFF
few	TRBJ2-1	TRBV6-1	-	TGTGCCAGCAGCCGGGACAATGAGCAGTTCTTC	CASSRDNEQFF
-	TRBJ1-2	TRBV9	-	TGTGCCAGCAGCGTAGGTACTAACTATGGCTACACCTTC	CASSVGTNYGYTF
-	TRBJ2-7	TRBV19	TRBD1	TGTGCCAGTAGGGGGACAGGGAGAACCCACGAGCAGTACTTC	CASRGTGRTHEQYF
-	TRBJ2-3	TRBV29-1	-	TGCAGCGTTGAAGTGGAGGGAAGCACAGATACGCAGTATTTT	CSVEVEGSTDTQYF
once	TRBJ2-2	TRBV6-1	-	TGTGCCAGCAGTTCCGGGACTGGCCAGGCCGGGGAGCTGTTTTTT	CASSSGTGQAGELFF
few	TRBJ1-2	TRBV5-1	-	TGCGCCAGCAGCCCTACAGTAAACTATGGCTACACCTTC	CASSPTVNYGYTF
few	TRBJ2-7	TRBV9	TRBD1	TGTGCCAGCACCCCCTCGGACAGGGGGAACGAGCAGTACTTC	CASTPSDRGNEQYF
-	TRBJ2-7	TRBV7-2	-	TGTGCCAGCAGCTTAGGTGCGTACGAGCAGTACTTC	CASSLGAYEQYF
-	TRBJ1-6	TRBV6-1	-	TGTGCCAGCAGGGAGGGTAGGGAGAATTCACCCCTCCACTTT	CASREGRENSPLHF
-	TRBJ1-4	TRBV6-5	-	TGTGCCAGCAGTTTTCAGGGAAGGGGTGAAAAACTGTTTTTT	CASSFQGRGEKLFF
medium-sized	TRBJ2-3	TRBV7-2	-	TGTGCCAGCAGCTTAGCAGAAGCCACAGATACGCAGTATTTT	CASSLAEATDTQYF